The 8 T cell receptor beta chains below all came from one sample that was sequenced in a study of blood T cell repertoires in COVID-19. Data came from immunoSEQ multiplex PCR; TCRdb stores just in-frame clones and leaves some out. The sample carries 100,000 to 150,000 clones, almost 85% recorded once. The sequenced material came from peripheral blood. The receptors were gathered from a woman aged 30 to 39 who had recovered from COVID-19.

The rearrangement joins TRBV2 to TRBJ2-2; D not resolved. The CDR3 is made up of 14 amino acids. Trimming cost V 7 bases and J 2 bases, with 11 bases left between them. Germline CDR1 SNHLY, CDR2 FYNNEI. The chain's CDR3 is CASMETDNTGELFF. CDR3 DNA: TGTGCCAGCATGGAGACCGATAACACCGGGGAGCTGTTTTTT.

This clone was picked up a small number of times. The chain couples TRBV7-9 to TRBJ1-2, with 9 bases aligning to TRBD1. Per the germline V gene, CDR1 is SEHNR and CDR2 is FQNEAQ (reference sequence). Trimming took 4 bases from V and 3 from J; bases not matched to a gene: 12. The CDR3 consists of 17 residues. In DNA, the CDR3 is TGTGCCAGCAGCTCCGGCAAACAGGGGGCGATGTACTATGGCTACACCTTC. Its translation is CASSSGKQGAMYYGYTF.

The chain uses TRBV9 and TRBJ1-1, with 8 bases lining up with TRBD1. With V trimmed by 3 bases and J by 6 bases, 1 base remained unmatched. From germline, CDR1 is SGDLS and CDR2 YYNGEE. The CDR3 is made up of 12 amino acids. The CDR3 DNA reads TGTGCCAGCAGCGGGACAGGGTCTGAAGCTTTCTTT. It encodes CASSGTGSEAFF.

The gene calls are TRBV15 and TRBJ2-1; no clear D. In germline, CDR1 is LNHNV, CDR2 YYDKDF (reference sequence). This CDR3 region has 12 residues. The ends were cut back, 5 bases at V and 4 bases at J, with 6 bases in the middle. The CDR3 protein is CATSRFYNEQFF. The CDR3, as DNA: TGTGCCACCAGCCGGTTTTACAATGAGCAGTTCTTC.

The chain links TRBV11-1 to TRBJ1-2; D gene unclear. Trimming cost V 3 bases and J 6 bases, with 8 bases left between them. The CDR3 loop spans 12 amino acids. Germline CDR1 is SGHAT and CDR2 is FQDESV (reference sequence). CDR3 nucleotides: TGTGCCAGCAGCTTTAGCGGGAATGGCTACACCTTC. Protein product: CASSFSGNGYTF.

V usage is TRBV18 and J usage is TRBJ2-7; possible D gene TRBD2, 6 bases. The CDR3 loop spans 15 amino acids. CDR1 KGHSH and CDR2 LQKENI come from the germline V gene. Trimming stripped 4 bases from V and 7 bases from J, with 20 bases between. CDR3 protein: CASSRRLDSLEEQYF. The CDR3 bases are TGTGCCAGCTCACGACGACTAGATTCCCTTGAAGAGCAGTACTTC.

The chain carries TRBV5-5 and TRBJ1-3; D remains ambiguous. The CDR3 runs 15 residues. Between the trimmed V and J ends, which lost 0 bases and 0 bases, there was a span of 7 bases. The germline gives CDR1 SGHKS, CDR2 YYEKEE (reference sequence). As DNA, the CDR3 is TGTGCCAGCAGCTTGGCCGGGAGCTCTGGAAACACCATATATTTT. Translation: CASSLAGSSGNTIYF.

V usage is TRBV10-3 and J usage is TRBJ1-2; 8 bases line up with TRBD1. The CDR3 loop spans 12 amino acids. Germline assignment: CDR1 ENHRY and CDR2 SYGVKD. V lost 7 bases, J lost 3 bases, and 1 base stayed unmatched. CDR3 region: CAIKGQDYGYTF. The CDR3 region has the DNA TGTGCCATCAAGGGACAGGACTATGGCTACACCTTC.